This TCR beta chain was retrieved from a study of beta chain features in type 1 diabetes. V lost 0 bases to trimming and J lost 11 bases, with 17 bases between them. Germline V gene data show CDR1 as LGHNA and CDR2 as YSLEER. This CDR3 has 16 amino acids. Overall study findings and caveats: The question of HLA type influencing TCRB rearrangement was one that remained unresolved here. A closer apparent resemblance between naive, central memory and Treg TCRB repertoires was seen in patients than in healthy donors. Shortening that was moderate but significant affected the TCRB CDR3s of Type 1 diabetes patients in all four CD4+ subsets.

As to this clone: As yet, its antigen is unknown.

cDNA synthesis used the whole RNA isolate, giving expressed TCRB sequences. Assay: immunoSEQ multiplex PCR; the TCRdb copy retains only in-frame clones and omits some. This table has a few hundred thousand clones, 20% appearing once. This clonotype originated in a woman in her 40s with type 1 diabetes. The source material was naive CD4+ T cells from blood. This chain joins TRBV4-3 and TRBJ1-6; no clear D. The CDR3 nucleotides are TGCGCCAGCAGCCAAGAAGGCGCTCCGGGGTATCCACCCCTCCACTTT. Translating it yields CASSQEGAPGYPPLHF.